This TCR beta chain was found in a study of cytomegalovirus exposure and HLA in healthy donors. Study-level results: A later analysis found most CMV-associated TCR beta chains apparently HLA-restricted. Reportedly, cytomegalovirus status was diagnosed with high sensitivity and specificity. When presence/absence was analysed, sequencing depth was taken to be roughly uniform across donors.

Use of 60 Vbeta and 13 Jbeta primers characterized the PCR. As originally analysed: Later analysis identified 80 million to 85 million unique TCR beta chains, roughly 11 million shared. This table comes from immunoSEQ multiplex PCR, and its TCRdb copy is limited to in-frame clones, with some not included. The V and J calls and clone size are taken from that table; D and trimming were inferred from the DNA. Among more than 95,000 clones listed, around 81% were seen once. With regard to this clone: Antigen specificity is unknown.

The CDR3 extends over 17 amino acids. Germline trimming cut 4 bases from V and 3 bases from J; bases unmatched to any gene: 9. Germline CDR1 is SGHDT and CDR2 is YYEEEE. The rearrangement uses TRBV5-6 and TRBJ2-1; 11 bases line up with TRBD2. This TCR was sampled from a woman aged 30 to 39 in good health and CMV-seronegative. Sequencing was done on a sample of PBMCs. For the CDR3, the DNA is TGTGCCAGCAGCAATCTACTAGCGGGAGAGGTCTACAATGAGCAGTTCTTC. Amino acid sequence: CASSNLLAGEVYNEQFF.